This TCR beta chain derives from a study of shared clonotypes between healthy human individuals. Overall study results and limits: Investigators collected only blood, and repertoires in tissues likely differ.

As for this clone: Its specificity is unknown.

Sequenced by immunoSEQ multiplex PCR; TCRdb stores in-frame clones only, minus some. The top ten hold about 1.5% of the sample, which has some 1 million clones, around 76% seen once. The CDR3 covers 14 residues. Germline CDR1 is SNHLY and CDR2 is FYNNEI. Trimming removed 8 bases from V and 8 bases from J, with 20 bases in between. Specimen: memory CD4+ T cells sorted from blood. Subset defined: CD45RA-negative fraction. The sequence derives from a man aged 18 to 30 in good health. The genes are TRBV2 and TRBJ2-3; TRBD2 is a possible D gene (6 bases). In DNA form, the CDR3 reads TGTGCCAGCTCCCGGGACGCCGGGGGACCTACGCAGTATTTT. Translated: CASSRDAGGPTQYF.